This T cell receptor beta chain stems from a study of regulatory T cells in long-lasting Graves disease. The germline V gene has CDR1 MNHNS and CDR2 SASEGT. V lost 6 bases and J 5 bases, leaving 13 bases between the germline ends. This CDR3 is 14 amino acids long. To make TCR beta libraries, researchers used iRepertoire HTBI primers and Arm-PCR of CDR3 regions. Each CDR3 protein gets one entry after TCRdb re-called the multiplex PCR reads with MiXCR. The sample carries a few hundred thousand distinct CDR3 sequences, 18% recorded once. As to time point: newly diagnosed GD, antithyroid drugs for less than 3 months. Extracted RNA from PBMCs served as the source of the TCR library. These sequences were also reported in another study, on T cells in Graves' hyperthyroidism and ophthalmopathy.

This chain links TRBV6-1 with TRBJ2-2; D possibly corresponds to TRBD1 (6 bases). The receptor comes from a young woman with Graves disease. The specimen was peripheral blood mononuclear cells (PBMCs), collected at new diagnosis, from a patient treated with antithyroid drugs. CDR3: CASRTYRETGELFF. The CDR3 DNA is TGTGCCAGCAGGACTTACAGGGAAACCGGGGAGCTGTTTTTT.